What follows are 8 T cell receptor beta chains derived from one specimen sequenced in a study of cytomegalovirus exposure and HLA in healthy donors. Use of 60 Vbeta and 13 Jbeta primers characterized the PCR. Here immunoSEQ multiplex PCR was the method, and the copy in TCRdb shows in-frame clones only, minus some. The table includes over 65,000 clones, roughly 80% detected once. The source material was PBMCs. The source of these receptors is a woman aged 30 to 39 in good health and CMV-seropositive.

The chain carries TRBV6-1 and TRBJ2-7, with 8 bases matching TRBD2. CDR3 length: 16 residues. Germline values: CDR1 MNHNS, CDR2 SASEGT. The J segment lost 3 bases and the V segment lost 0 bases, leaving 7 bases of the junction unmatched. The CDR3 reads CASSEAPGAGGYEQYF. The CDR3 nucleotides are TGTGCCAGCAGTGAAGCCCCAGGGGCGGGAGGCTACGAGCAGTACTTC.

The chain uses TRBV7-2 and TRBJ2-7; TRBD2 matches at 13 bases. Trimming cost V 1 base and J 5 bases; bases outside gene matches: 5. The CDR3 contains 16 residues. CDR1 and CDR2 from the germline V gene are SGHTA and FQGNSA. This chain's CDR3 is CASSLDPLAGGDEQYF. CDR3 in DNA: TGTGCCAGCAGCTTAGACCCACTAGCGGGAGGGGACGAGCAGTACTTC.

This clone has only one observation. This sequence joins TRBV6-7 and TRBJ2-5; possibly TRBD2 for D (6 bases). The J call is uncertain, as TRBJ2-7 better fits the DNA end. TRBV6-7 is an open reading frame, and its role is uncertain. The CDR3 extends over 16 amino acids. CDR3 loop: CASSYSLRGSSYEQYF. As DNA, the CDR3 is TGTGCCAGCAGTTACTCTTTGCGGGGCTCCTCCTACGAGCAGTACTTC.

The chain recombines TRBV7-2 with TRBJ2-2; TRBD2 is a possible D gene (6 bases). The germline V and J ends were trimmed by 5 bases and 4 bases, with 17 bases remaining between them. The V gene's germline CDR1 is SGHTA and CDR2 FQGNSA. The CDR3 is made up of 16 amino acids. Here the CDR3 DNA reads TGTGCCAGCAGCCCTTGGACTACCCAGGTCACCGGGGAGCTGTTTTTT. It yields the protein CASSPWTTQVTGELFF.

In DNA, the CDR3 is TGTGCCAGTAGAACTATACAGGACGGCTTGAACACTGAAGCTTTCTTT. Translating it yields CASRTIQDGLNTEAFF. This rearrangement joins TRBV19 to TRBJ1-1, with D possibly being TRBD1 (5 bases). The CDR3 sequence is 16 residues long. Germline V gene data show CDR1 as LNHDA and CDR2 as SQIVND (reference sequence). Trimming left V 6 bases short and J 0 bases short, with 17 bases between.

The V gene is TRBV11-2, the J gene TRBJ2-2; 7 nucleotides line up with TRBD1. The CDR3 consists of 13 residues. V shed 4 bases and J 6 bases; nucleotides not matched to a gene: 2. Germline-derived CDR1 and CDR2 are SGHAT and FQNNGV. For the CDR3, the DNA is TGTGCCAGCAGCTCCCAGGGGGCCGGGGAGCTGTTTTTT. Protein product: CASSSQGAGELFF.

The chain links TRBV10-1 to TRBJ2-2; D gene ambiguous. V was shortened by 6 bases and J by 0 bases, with 5 bases between the two germline ends. Germline assignment: CDR1 WNHNN and CDR2 SYGVQD (reference sequence). The CDR3 is 13 amino acids. The chain's CDR3 is CASSGANTGELFF. The CDR3 nucleotides read TGCGCCAGCAGCGGAGCGAACACCGGGGAGCTGTTTTTT.

This clone has a count of ten or more. V is TRBV6-5 and J is TRBJ1-2; maybe TRBD1 (6 bases). The CDR3 runs 13 residues. V was pared by 3 bases and J by 5 bases, with 10 bases between. Germline CDR1 and CDR2: MNHEY and SVGAGI. In nucleotides, the CDR3 is TGTGCCAGCAGTTATACAGGGTTTTATGGCTACACCTTC. It specifies CASSYTGFYGYTF.